The rows below give T cell receptor beta chains drawn from one sample of a study of patients and donors after allogeneic stem cell transplantation. TCRdb analysed the RT-PCR reads with MiXCR anew, one entry per CDR3 protein. The sample lists 900,000 to 1,000,000 distinct CDR3 sequences, roughly 18% seen once, with 5% to 6.5% in the top ten. The sample taken for sequencing was blood, either unsorted or a sorted T cell fraction (not recorded which). These TCRs come from a human donor who was either an allogeneic HSCT recipient or a stem cell or donor lymphocyte infusion donor (not recorded which). It is not recorded whose cells these are; they may come from a transplant donor. Both conserved end residues are part of each CDR3. A D gene is named only where the DNA matches it firmly. Expanded clones are given a class, and other clones once, few, many or no size at all.

>-|TRBV5-1|TRBJ2-2|few
TGCGCCAGCAGCAAACTAGCATCCGGGGAGCTGTTTTTT
CASSKLASGELFF
>-|TRBV12-3/TRBV12-4|TRBJ2-1|-
TGTGCCAGCAGCAACGGACGTACCTCCTACAATGAGCAGTTCTTC
CASSNGRTSYNEQFF
>-|TRBV7-9|TRBJ2-5|-
TGTGCCAGCAGCCTCCGAATAGGCGTACAAGAGACCCAGTACTTC
CASSLRIGVQETQYF
>-|TRBV21-1|TRBJ2-1|-
TGTGCCAGCAGCCCCGAGAGGGACTCTAGCGGGAGTTTCCATGAGCAGTTCTTC
CASSPERDSSGSFHEQFF
>TRBD2|TRBV7-2|TRBJ2-5|-
TGTGCCAGCAGACCATCTCGCAGCGGGGGCCAAGAGACCCAGTACTTC
CASRPSRSGGQETQYF
>TRBD1|TRBV9|TRBJ1-6|-
TGTGCCAGCAGCTTCCGGGACAGGGCGAATTCACCCCTCCACTTT
CASSFRDRANSPLHF
>TRBD1|TRBV29-1|TRBJ2-5|few
TGCAGCTCCTCGACAGGGGGAGCGGAGACCCAGTACTTC
CSSSTGGAETQYF
>-|TRBV15|TRBJ1-5|-
TGTGCCACCAGCAGAGATTTCGGGAATCAGCCCCAGCATTTT
CATSRDFGNQPQHF
>-|TRBV20-1|TRBJ2-2|-
TGCAGTGCTACCAGACAGAGGGAGCTGTTTTTT
CSATRQRELFF
>-|TRBV6-1|TRBJ2-3|-
TGTGCCAGCAGCGCTATATATAATGGGGGTACGCAGTATTTT
CASSAIYNGGTQYF
>-|TRBV6-1|TRBJ2-2|few
TGTGCCAGCAGTGTGTATTCGGTAGGAGGGTCCGGGGAGCTGTTTTTT
CASSVYSVGGSGELFF
>TRBD1|TRBV27|TRBJ1-2|few
TGTGCCAGCAGTTTATCCCCTGAGACAGGGAGTAAGCATGGCTACACCTTC
CASSLSPETGSKHGYTF
>TRBD2|TRBV7-7|TRBJ2-2|-
TGTGCTAGCAGTCCCGTGTCTAGCGGGAACACCGGGGAGCTGTTTTTT
CASSPVSSGNTGELFF
>-|TRBV5-1|TRBJ2-3|-
TGCGCCAGCAGCTTGGCCGCGACATGGGGGTTAAATACGCAGTATTTT
CASSLAATWGLNTQYF
>TRBD2|TRBV11-2|TRBJ2-1|few
TGTGCCAGCAGCTTAGTCGGGAGGCTCCACAATGAGCAGTTCTTC
CASSLVGRLHNEQFF
>-|TRBV9|TRBJ2-1|few
TGTGCCAGCAGCGTAGTTCGGGCAGGGCGGAATGAGCAGTTCTTC
CASSVVRAGRNEQFF
>TRBD2|TRBV6-2/TRBV6-3|TRBJ2-7|few
TGTGCCATCACTAGCGGACCTACCTACGAGCAGTACTTC
CAITSGPTYEQYF
>-|TRBV4-1|TRBJ2-5|few
TGCGCCAGCAGCCAAGAGAGGGGCAAGGAGACCCAGTACTTC
CASSQERGKETQYF
>-|TRBV18|TRBJ1-1|-
TGTGCCAGCTCACCACAAAGTATTACGGGAGGTTACACTGAAGCTTTCTTT
CASSPQSITGGYTEAFF
>TRBD1|TRBV25-1|TRBJ1-6|-
TGTGCCAGCAGGAGCACAGGGGGAAATAATTCACCCCTCCACTTT
CASRSTGGNNSPLHF
>TRBD1|TRBV10-3|TRBJ2-7|-
TGTGCCATCAGGACGGGACAGGGGGCTGGCGAGCAGTACTTC
CAIRTGQGAGEQYF
>-|TRBV4-1|TRBJ1-2|few
TGCGCCAGCAGCCAAACCCCAAAAGGGGGCTACACCTTC
CASSQTPKGGYTF
>-|TRBV12-3/TRBV12-4|TRBJ2-1|many
TGTGCCAGCAGTCTCCTCGGGGGAGGAGGGTTCTTC
CASSLLGGGGFF
>-|TRBV29-1|TRBJ1-2|-
TGCAGCGCCCACTCCCGGGATGGCTACACCTTC
CSAHSRDGYTF
>-|TRBV12-3/TRBV12-4|TRBJ2-7|many
TGCGCCAGCAGCTTGGGCCACTCCTACGAGCAGTACTTC
CASSLGHSYEQYF
>-|TRBV7-9|TRBJ2-7|few
TGTGCCAGCAGACCCAAGACAGAATACGAGCAGTACTTC
CASRPKTEYEQYF
>TRBD2|TRBV27|TRBJ2-7|few
TGTGCCAGCAGTTTCAAGACTAGCGGGAGATACGACGAGCAGTACTTC
CASSFKTSGRYDEQYF
>-|TRBV21-1|TRBJ2-4|-
TGTGCCAGCAGCCCTTGGGACACCTTAGCCAAAAACATTCAGTACTTC
CASSPWDTLAKNIQYF
>-|TRBV29-1|TRBJ1-4|few
TGCAGCGTTGAAGACGGGTCGGGGGAAAAACTGTTTTTT
CSVEDGSGEKLFF
>TRBD1|TRBV20-1|TRBJ1-1|many
TGCAGTGCTAGAGCAGCCCCAGCGGACAGGCGGAACACTGAAGCTTTCTTT
CSARAAPADRRNTEAFF
>TRBD2|TRBV11-3|TRBJ2-5|once
TGTGCCAGCAGCGTCGGGACTAGCGGGGGGATTGAGACCCAGTACTTC
CASSVGTSGGIETQYF
>-|TRBV9|TRBJ2-2|-
TGTGCCAGCCGCGATCAGGGGACCACCGGGGAGCTGTTTTTT
CASRDQGTTGELFF
>TRBD2|TRBV20-1|TRBJ2-1|-
TGCAGTGCTGGCCAGGGAGGGGACAATGAGCAGTTCTTC
CSAGQGGDNEQFF
>TRBD1|TRBV7-9|TRBJ2-1|many
TGTGCCAGCAGCAAATTCCGGGACAGGGACAACAATGAGCAGTTCTTC
CASSKFRDRDNNEQFF
>TRBD1|TRBV6-2/TRBV6-3|TRBJ2-3|-
TGTGCCAGCAGTTACTCCTTTACCGGGACAGTGAGGGATACGCAGTATTTT
CASSYSFTGTVRDTQYF
>-|TRBV2|TRBJ1-5|-
TGTGCCAGCAGGCAAGACAGGTATAGCAATCAGCCCCAGCATTTT
CASRQDRYSNQPQHF
>-|TRBV28|TRBJ2-7|-
TGTGCCAGCAGTTCACCAGGGGGGATCTACGAGCAGTACTTC
CASSSPGGIYEQYF
>-|TRBV4-3|TRBJ1-1|few
TGCGCCAGCAGCCAATTTCCGGGACCGAACACTGAAGCTTTCTTT
CASSQFPGPNTEAFF
>TRBD1|TRBV12-3/TRBV12-4|TRBJ1-1|few
TGTGCCAGCAGTTTAGAAACAGGGGGCTCCACTGAAGCTTTCTTT
CASSLETGGSTEAFF
>TRBD1|TRBV5-1|TRBJ2-1|-
TGCGCCAGCAGCTTTAACAGGGGTACGGACAATGAGCAGTTCTTC
CASSFNRGTDNEQFF
>-|TRBV20-1|TRBJ2-7|-
TGCAGTGCTAGGGGTAGAAGTGTGGGGAGAACCCTCGAGCAGTACTTC
CSARGRSVGRTLEQYF
>-|TRBV3-1|TRBJ2-6|-
TGTGCCAGCAGCCAAAAAGGGGGCTCTGGGGCCAACGTCCTGACTTTC
CASSQKGGSGANVLTF
>-|TRBV12-3/TRBV12-4|TRBJ1-1|few
TGTGCCAGCAGTTTGATTCGGAGCGGGGGCACTGAAGCTTTCTTT
CASSLIRSGGTEAFF
>TRBD2|TRBV4-2|TRBJ2-5|few
TGTGCCAGCAGCCAAGGAGATAATAGCGGGCTCCAAGAGACCCAGTACTTC
CASSQGDNSGLQETQYF
>TRBD2|TRBV5-1|TRBJ2-1|few
TGCGCCAGCAGCTTAAGCTTAGCGGGAGGGTATGAGCAGTTCTTC
CASSLSLAGGYEQFF